Listed here are 10 T cell receptor beta chains from one sample, sequenced in a study of T cell repertoires in cytomegalovirus infection. TCRdb reprocessed the reads with MiXCR, giving one entry per CDR3 protein. This sample has 310,000 or so distinct CDR3 sequences; around 9.1% occur once, and the top ten carry approximately 2.3%. Sequencing was done on a sample of PBMCs. These receptors originate from a human donor in good health (CMV status not recorded). Some clones in this sample may be carry-over from other donors' samples.

This clonotype was seen at least ten times. J is TRBJ2-1 and V is TRBV6-2 or TRBV6-3; TRBD2 might be the D (6 bases). The V end was cut by 7 bases, the J end by 5 bases, with 9 bases between. The CDR3 is 12 amino acids. The germline V gene has CDR1 MNHEY and CDR2 SVGEGT. The CDR3 nucleotides read TGTGCCAGCACGGGGGTAAACAATGAGCAGTTCTTC. Amino acids: CASTGVNNEQFF.

There are many counts of this clonotype. The V and J genes are TRBV5-1 and TRBJ2-2; D is tentatively TRBD1 or TRBD2 (6 bases each). Trimming stripped 5 bases from V and 6 bases from J, with 14 bases between. CDR1 is SGHRS, CDR2 YFSETQ, per germline. This CDR3 contains 14 residues. CDR3 nucleotides: TGCGCCAGCAGTTCTGGGGGGCCTCCCGGGGAGCTGTTTTTT. Its protein is CASSSGGPPGELFF.

This clonotype was counted many times. V and J are TRBV6-1 and TRBJ1-1; 7 nucleotides agree with TRBD1. V was pared by 7 bases and J by 1 base, with 12 bases of the junction left unmatched. The CDR3 sequence is 16 residues long. The V gene's germline CDR1 is MNHNS and CDR2 SASEGT. The CDR3 DNA reads as TGTGCCAGCACCGGCGAGCACAGGGACAGGAACACTGAAGCTTTCTTT. It is translated as CASTGEHRDRNTEAFF.

This clonotype was seen at least ten times. CDR3 amino acids: CASSRDVNYGYTF. CDR3 sequence (DNA): TGTGCCAGCAGTCGAGATGTGAACTATGGCTACACCTTC. The J gene is TRBJ1-2, the V gene TRBV7-2; D is unresolved. Trimming stripped 6 bases from V and 2 bases from J, with 10 bases between. Germline values: CDR1 SGHTA, CDR2 FQGNSA. There are 13 residues in the CDR3.

This clonotype was detected ten times or more. The V call is TRBV7-2, the J call TRBJ1-2; D unclear. The germline V gene has CDR1 SGHTA and CDR2 FQGNSA. Trimming stripped 1 base from V and 1 base from J, with 10 bases between. CDR3 size: 15 residues. The CDR3 sequence is CASSLEFSLNYGYTF. For the CDR3, the DNA is TGTGCCAGCAGCTTAGAGTTTAGCCTTAACTATGGCTACACCTTC.

The chain uses TRBV20-1 and TRBJ2-7; perhaps TRBD2 as D (7 bases). The V and J ends lost 1 base and 2 bases respectively, with 15 bases between them. The CDR3 is made up of 15 amino acids. In germline, CDR1 is DFQATT, CDR2 SNEGSKA (reference sequence). CDR3 residues: CSARGPGGLTYEQYF. The CDR3 DNA reads as TGCAGTGCTAGAGGACCCGGGGGGCTAACCTACGAGCAGTACTTC.

This clonotype has a handful of counts. The CDR3 bases are TGTGCCAGCAGTTTCGTCCGGGGGACTACCAAATTAATGAGCTCCTACAATGAGCAGTTCTTC. Its translation: CASSFVRGTTKLMSSYNEQFF. The chain recombines TRBV6-5 with TRBJ2-1; 7 bases are shared with TRBD2. Germline V CDR1 and CDR2: MNHEY, SVGAGI. The CDR3 consists of 21 residues. The J segment lost 0 bases and the V segment lost 4 bases, leaving 21 bases of the junction unmatched.

This clonotype was counted ten times or more. This chain uses TRBV20-1 with TRBJ2-1; D possibly corresponds to TRBD2 (5 bases). V was trimmed by 3 bases and J by 4 bases, leaving 13 bases between them. The CDR3 spans 14 residues. Germline lookup yields CDR1 DFQATT and CDR2 SNEGSKA (reference sequence). CDR3 in amino acids: CSASSGLTYNEQFF. The CDR3 region has the DNA TGCAGTGCTAGTTCTGGACTGACATACAATGAGCAGTTCTTC.

The sample holds one count of this clonotype. The rearrangement uses TRBV14 and TRBJ1-2; D gene unclear. The CDR3 is made up of 14 amino acids. Germline V gene sequence: CDR1 SGHDN, CDR2 FVKESK. Trimming pared 1 base from V and 4 bases from J, leaving 10 bases between. In DNA, the CDR3 is TGTGCCAGCAGCCAAGTTCAGGCCCCCTATGGCTACACCTTC. This sequence encodes CASSQVQAPYGYTF.

Many counts were recorded for this clonotype. V is TRBV28 and J is TRBJ1-6, with 9 bases that match TRBD1. The germline V gene has CDR1 MDHEN and CDR2 SYDVKM. Trimming at V came to 4 bases and at J to 6 bases, leaving 4 bases not matched to a gene. This CDR3 is built from 15 residues. CDR3 DNA sequence: TGTGCCAGCAGTTCTCGGACAGGGGCTAATTCACCCCTCCACTTT. This translates into CASSSRTGANSPLHF.